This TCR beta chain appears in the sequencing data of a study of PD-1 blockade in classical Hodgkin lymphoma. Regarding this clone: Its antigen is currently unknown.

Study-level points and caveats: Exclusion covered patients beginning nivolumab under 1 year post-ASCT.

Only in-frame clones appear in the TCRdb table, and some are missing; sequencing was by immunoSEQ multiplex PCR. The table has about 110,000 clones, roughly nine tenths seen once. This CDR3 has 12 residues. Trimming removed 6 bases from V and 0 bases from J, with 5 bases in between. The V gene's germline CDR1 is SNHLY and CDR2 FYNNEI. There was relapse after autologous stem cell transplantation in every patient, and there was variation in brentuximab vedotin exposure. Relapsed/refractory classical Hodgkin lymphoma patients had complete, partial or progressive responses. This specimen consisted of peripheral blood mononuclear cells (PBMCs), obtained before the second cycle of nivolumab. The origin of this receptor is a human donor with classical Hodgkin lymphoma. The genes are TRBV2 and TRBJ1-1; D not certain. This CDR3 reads CASSVVNTEAFF. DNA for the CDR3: TGTGCCAGCAGCGTAGTGAACACTGAAGCTTTCTTT. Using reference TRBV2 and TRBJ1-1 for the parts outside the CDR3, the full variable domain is EPEVTQTPSHQVTQMGQEVILRCVPISNHLYFYWYRQILGQKVEFLVSFYNNEISEKSEIFDDQFSVERPDGSNFTLKIRSTKLEDSAMYFCASSVVNTEAFFGQGTRLTVV.